This TCR beta chain was captured in a study of blood T cell repertoires in COVID-19. Study details: From the United States, Italy and Spain came samples of acute and convalescent COVID-19.

This clone was counted a few times. Only in-frame clones appear in the TCRdb table, and some are missing; sequencing was by immunoSEQ multiplex PCR. The data contain around 100,000 clones, over 80% of them singletons. Sequencing was done on a sample of peripheral blood. The sequence derives from a man in his fifties with active or convalescent COVID-19.

CDR3 residues: CASSPSARRTNSPLHF. The CDR3 nucleotides read TGTGCCAGCAGCCCATCGGCCCGGAGGACTAATTCACCCCTCCACTTT. This rearrangement joins TRBV3-1 (or the pseudogene TRBV3-2) to TRBJ1-6; the D is unclear. V was shortened by 4 bases and J by 6 bases, with 16 bases between the two germline ends. Germline V lookup: CDR1 LGHDT, CDR2 YNNKEL (reference sequence). This CDR3 contains 16 residues.